This entry lists 2 T cell receptor beta chains sequenced from one sample in a study of vaccination effects on CD4 cells after COVID-19. Using viral peptide pools, the ViraFEST assay grew out antigen-specific CD4+ T cells prior to sequencing. The culture ran for approximately 11 days before CD4+ T cells were isolated. Infection with SARS-CoV-2 occurred in the person between March and December 2020, and PCR confirmed it. Here immunoSEQ multiplex PCR was the method, and the copy in TCRdb shows in-frame clones only, minus some. The table has about 20,000 clones, about 74% seen once. These receptors lack a known antigen. The source material was CD4+ T cells from PBMCs cultured with SARS-CoV-2 spike peptides, sampled before COVID-19 vaccination. The receptors were gathered from a human donor who had a prior SARS-CoV-2 infection.

This chain joins TRBV18 and TRBJ2-2; a possible D gene is TRBD2 (6 bases). This CDR3 has 17 residues. V dropped 0 bases and J dropped 7 bases, with 18 bases sitting between them. The germline gives CDR1 KGHSH, CDR2 LQKENI. As DNA, the CDR3 is TGTGCCAGCTCACCACCGGTGAGCGGGTTCGATTTCGGGGAGCTGTTTTTT. It encodes CASSPPVSGFDFGELFF.

The chain links TRBV2 to TRBJ2-3, with D tentatively TRBD2 (6 bases). Germline lookup yields CDR1 SNHLY and CDR2 FYNNEI. The CDR3 runs 11 residues. Trimming removed 5 bases from V and 12 bases from J, with 12 bases in between. CDR3 sequence (DNA): TGTGCCAGCAGTCAACTAGCAGTTCAGTATTTT. Amino acids: CASSQLAVQYF. Full variable domain (outside the CDR3, taken from reference TRBV2 and TRBJ2-3): EPEVTQTPSHQVTQMGQEVILRCVPISNHLYFYWYRQILGQKVEFLVSFYNNEISEKSEIFDDQFSVERPDGSNFTLKIRSTKLEDSAMYFCASSQLAVQYFGPGTRLTVL.